The rows below give T cell receptor beta chains drawn from one sample of a study of blood T cell repertoires in COVID-19. Generated by immunoSEQ multiplex PCR, the TCRdb table keeps only in-frame clones and is missing some. Of about 200,000 clones in the sample, roughly 80% are singletons; the top ten hold 4.5% to 7%. Sequencing was performed on peripheral blood. The receptor source for this set is a woman aged 65 to 85 with acute or convalescent COVID-19. The CDR3 runs from the conserved cysteine through the conserved F or W. D genes are given only for firm matches. Not all rows give a size; the values are once, few, many and, for expanded clones, a class.

CDR3nt	CDR3aa	abundance	j_gene	d_gene	v_gene
TGTGCCAGCAGTGCGGACAGGGGCAATTCACCCCTCCACTTT	CASSADRGNSPLHF	once	TRBJ1-6	TRBD1	TRBV6-4
TGTGCCAGCAGCCCCGAGGGAGCGGGAGGGCGGAACGAGCAGTACTTC	CASSPEGAGGRNEQYF	NA	TRBJ2-7	TRBD2	TRBV6-6
TGTGCCAGCTCACCACTGTGGACACCTAACACCGGGGAGCTGTTTTTT	CASSPLWTPNTGELFF	NA	TRBJ2-2	NA	TRBV18
TGTGCCAGCAGTTACTCGATGGGAGGGGGGGAGCTGTTTTTT	CASSYSMGGGELFF	NA	TRBJ2-2	TRBD2	TRBV6-6
TGTGCCAGTATCGCAGGGTACACTGAAGCTTTCTTT	CASIAGYTEAFF	NA	TRBJ1-1	NA	TRBV19
TGTGCCTGGATAGGAGGAGATACGCAGTATTTT	CAWIGGDTQYF	NA	TRBJ2-3	NA	TRBV30
TGTGCCAGCAGCCACCCGGGGGGGTACGAGCAGTACTTC	CASSHPGGYEQYF	few	TRBJ2-7	TRBD2	TRBV3-1/TRBV3-2
TGTGCCAGCAGCCAAGTAATAACTTCACGACAAGAGACCCAGTACTTC	CASSQVITSRQETQYF	NA	TRBJ2-5	NA	TRBV3-1/TRBV3-2
TGCAGCGCTACCTCGGGACAGAGAACAGATACGCAGTATTTT	CSATSGQRTDTQYF	NA	TRBJ2-3	TRBD1	TRBV29-1
TGCGCCAGCAGCCAAGGGAGGACAGGGGGTTACGAGCAGTACTTC	CASSQGRTGGYEQYF	NA	TRBJ2-7	TRBD1	TRBV4-1
TGCGCCAGCAATTCAGATAACACCGGGGAGCTGTTTTTT	CASNSDNTGELFF	NA	TRBJ2-2	NA	TRBV5-1
TGCGCCAGCACTTTTCAATTATCGGGGAATGAAAAACTGTTTTTT	CASTFQLSGNEKLFF	NA	TRBJ1-4	NA	TRBV23-1
TGTGCCAGCAGCTTCCCGACAGGGGGGGGACCGAACACTGAAGCTTTCTTT	CASSFPTGGGPNTEAFF	NA	TRBJ1-1	TRBD1	TRBV5-4
TGTGCCAGCAGTGAAGGCGCGGGGCAGCCCCAGCATTTT	CASSEGAGQPQHF	NA	TRBJ1-5	NA	TRBV2
TGTGCCAGCTCACCGGGAGGGGCAGAGACCCAGTACTTC	CASSPGGAETQYF	once	TRBJ2-5	TRBD2	TRBV18
TGCGCCAGCAGCCAGAAAACAGGGGCCCGGAATTCACCCCTCCACTTT	CASSQKTGARNSPLHF	once	TRBJ1-6	TRBD1	TRBV4-1
TGTGCCAGCAGTATACTAGCGGGAAGCCCAGATACGCAGTATTTT	CASSILAGSPDTQYF	NA	TRBJ2-3	TRBD2	TRBV2
TGTGCCACCAGTACGCCGCGAAGGGGTAACGAGCAGTACTTC	CATSTPRRGNEQYF	NA	TRBJ2-7	NA	TRBV24-1
TGTGCCAGCAGCTCAACGGGGGGGGAAGAGACCCAGTACTTC	CASSSTGGEETQYF	NA	TRBJ2-5	TRBD2	TRBV3-1/TRBV3-2
TGTGCCAGCAGTCCACGGGGGGTGTCCAACACTGAAGCTTTCTTT	CASSPRGVSNTEAFF	NA	TRBJ1-1	NA	TRBV6-5
TGTGCCAGCACCCTAACTAGCGGCTCCTACAATGAGCAGTTCTTC	CASTLTSGSYNEQFF	NA	TRBJ2-1	TRBD2	TRBV6-5
TGCGCCAGCAGTGAACAGGGGGCTACTTTTCACGAGCAGTACTTC	CASSEQGATFHEQYF	few	TRBJ2-7	TRBD1	TRBV10-2
TGCGCCAGCAGCTCTATATTTACCGGGACACCAACCTACGAGCAGTACTTC	CASSSIFTGTPTYEQYF	NA	TRBJ2-7	NA	TRBV5-1
TGTGCCAGCAGCTTACGGAGGGCCCACTCTGGAAACACCATATATTTT	CASSLRRAHSGNTIYF	NA	TRBJ1-3	NA	TRBV7-2
TGTGCCACCAGCGGTCCGGACAGAGCCGTCAATCAGCCCCAGCATTTT	CATSGPDRAVNQPQHF	NA	TRBJ1-5	NA	TRBV15
TGCGCCAGCAGCTTCGGGTCCCCCTACGAGCAGTACTTC	CASSFGSPYEQYF	NA	TRBJ2-7	NA	TRBV5-1
TGTGCCTGGAGTGGGTCGGGAGGGCAGGAGACCCAGTACTTC	CAWSGSGGQETQYF	NA	TRBJ2-5	TRBD2	TRBV30
TGTGCCAGCAGAAAACACCCCACCGGGGAGCTGTTTTTT	CASRKHPTGELFF	NA	TRBJ2-2	NA	TRBV28
TGTGCCAGCAGCCAATTCGGTGCGGCGAACTATGGCTACACCTTC	CASSQFGAANYGYTF	few	TRBJ1-2	NA	TRBV16
TGCGCCAGCAGCCCACTTCCGGGACTAGCGTTTTTGCGGAACACCGGGGAGCTGTTTTTT	CASSPLPGLAFLRNTGELFF	once	TRBJ2-2	TRBD2	TRBV4-1
TGTGCCAGCAGCCAACGGGAGTACACCGGGGAGCTGTTTTTT	CASSQREYTGELFF	NA	TRBJ2-2	NA	TRBV14
TGTGCCTGGGACCTATTAGGGAGGCAAACCGGGGAGCTGTTTTTT	CAWDLLGRQTGELFF	NA	TRBJ2-2	NA	TRBV30
TGCGCCAGCAGTGAGGTGGGAGAGAGGACCGGGGAGCTGTTTTTT	CASSEVGERTGELFF	NA	TRBJ2-2	NA	TRBV10-1
TGTGCCAGCAGTGCGTCAGGACAGGGCCCATCTAACTATGGCTACACCTTC	CASSASGQGPSNYGYTF	NA	TRBJ1-2	TRBD1	TRBV28
TGTGCCAGCAGTTTATCCAGCGTAGTGTACAATGAGCAGTTCTTC	CASSLSSVVYNEQFF	NA	TRBJ2-1	NA	TRBV27
TGCGCCAGCAGCGCACAGGGATGGAACACTGAAGCTTTCTTT	CASSAQGWNTEAFF	NA	TRBJ1-1	NA	TRBV5-1
TGTGCCAGTACCCCGGACAGGATCTCGGGGAACACTGAAGCTTTCTTT	CASTPDRISGNTEAFF	NA	TRBJ1-1	TRBD1	TRBV19
TGTGCCAGCAGCCACGGACAGAAAAAAGGCAATCAGCCCCAGCATTTT	CASSHGQKKGNQPQHF	few	TRBJ1-5	NA	TRBV3-1/TRBV3-2
TGTGCCAGCAGCCTTCAGACAGGGGAAGCTTTCTTT	CASSLQTGEAFF	NA	TRBJ1-1	TRBD1	TRBV14
TGTGCCAGCAGCTTAACGGGGACAACAGATACGCAGTATTTT	CASSLTGTTDTQYF	few	TRBJ2-3	NA	TRBV7-3